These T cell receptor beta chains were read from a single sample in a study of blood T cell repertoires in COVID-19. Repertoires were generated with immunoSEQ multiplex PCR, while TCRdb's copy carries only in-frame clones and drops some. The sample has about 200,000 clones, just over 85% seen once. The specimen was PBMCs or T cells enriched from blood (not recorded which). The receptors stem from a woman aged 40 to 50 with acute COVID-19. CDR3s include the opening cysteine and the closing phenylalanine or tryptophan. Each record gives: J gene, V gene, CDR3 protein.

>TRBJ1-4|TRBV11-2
CASSSLRQGRDEKLFF
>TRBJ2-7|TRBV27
CASSEQRDYEQYF
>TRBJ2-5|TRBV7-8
CASSRPRQGATEETQYF
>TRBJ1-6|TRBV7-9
CASSYGPGSESPLHF
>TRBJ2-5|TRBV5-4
CASSLAPAQGSYF
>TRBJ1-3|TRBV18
CASSPRLGGEAGNTIYF
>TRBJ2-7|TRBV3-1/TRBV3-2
CASSQETVYEQYF
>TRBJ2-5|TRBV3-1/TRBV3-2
CASSRSGSSQETQYF
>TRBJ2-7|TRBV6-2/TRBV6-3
CASSYPPSGRGTYEQYF
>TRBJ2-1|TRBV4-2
CASSQGQVYNEQFF
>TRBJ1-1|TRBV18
CASSPYGSEAFF
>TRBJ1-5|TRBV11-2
CASSLTGSQPQHF
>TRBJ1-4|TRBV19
CASSIGEGYREKLFF
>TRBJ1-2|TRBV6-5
CASSYSSGQTYGYTF
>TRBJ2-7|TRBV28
CASSGGYEQYF
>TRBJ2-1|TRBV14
CASSQLSYNEQFF
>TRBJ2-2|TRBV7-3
CASSSNVDRVVTGELFF
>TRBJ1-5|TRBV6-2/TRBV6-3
CASSYSRSPGNQPQHF
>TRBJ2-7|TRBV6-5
CASTGLAYEQYF
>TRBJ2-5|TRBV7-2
CASSLVTGWEETQYF
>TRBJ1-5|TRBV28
CASRDRSNQPQHF
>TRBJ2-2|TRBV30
CAWSRWGLAGGPGRTGELFF
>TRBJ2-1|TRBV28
CASSFLGSASGSSYNEQFF
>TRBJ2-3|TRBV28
CASRQLAEGADTQYF
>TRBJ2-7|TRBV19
CASSMGLVAGEQYF
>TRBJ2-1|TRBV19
CASRDIAGVLYNEQFF
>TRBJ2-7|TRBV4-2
CASSPRLARQGANEQYF
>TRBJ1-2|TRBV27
CASSLSIMGGTGYTF
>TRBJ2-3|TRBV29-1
CSAQEGTQYF
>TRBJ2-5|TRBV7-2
CASGQGFVGETQYF
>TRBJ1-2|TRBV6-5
CASSYSDRGGYTF
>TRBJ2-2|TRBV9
CASSGTSGRTGELFF
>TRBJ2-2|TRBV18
CASSHRDPNTGELFF
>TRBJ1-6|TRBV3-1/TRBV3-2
CASSQGDRSGTLHF
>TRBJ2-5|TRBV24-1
CATSDPQGYQETQYF
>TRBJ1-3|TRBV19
CASSDISGNTIYF
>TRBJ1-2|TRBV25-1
CASSEWGENYGYTF
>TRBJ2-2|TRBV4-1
CASSQEQGGILIGELFF
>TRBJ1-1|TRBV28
CASIHYGDRVYMNTEAFF
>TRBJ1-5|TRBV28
CASRPRTAQPQHF
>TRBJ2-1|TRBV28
CASMGGGRGAITYEQFF